This TCR beta chain came from a study of blood T cell repertoires in COVID-19. Study in general: Specimens from acute and convalescent COVID-19 originated in the United States, Italy and Spain.

TCRdb's copy holds only in-frame clones and misses some; the assay was immunoSEQ multiplex PCR. The data contain under 200,000 clones, about 88% of them singletons. Trimming removed 5 bases from V and 3 bases from J; junction bases left unmatched: 3. Germline CDR1 reads SSHAT; CDR2 reads FNYEAQ (reference sequence). The length of the CDR3 is 14 residues. The sequence came from a man between 18 and 35 years old with acute or convalescent COVID-19. The rearrangement links TRBV7-7 to TRBJ2-3, with 9 bases that match TRBD1. What was sequenced was peripheral blood. The CDR3 reads CASSPDRGTDTQYF. The CDR3, as DNA: TGTGCCAGCAGCCCGGACAGGGGTACAGATACGCAGTATTTT.